Presented here are 31 T cell receptor beta chains from one specimen sequenced in a study of shared clonotypes between healthy human individuals. Only in-frame clones appear in the TCRdb table, and some are missing; sequencing was by immunoSEQ multiplex PCR. The sample has 2 million to 3 million clones, roughly 93% seen once; the top ten hold roughly 0.39%. The source material was naive CD4+ T cells from PBMCs. Documented subset: CD45RA+ positively selected. These receptor sequences come from a man younger than 30 in good health. Some clones in this sample may be carry-over from other donors' samples.

The J gene is TRBJ1-2, the V gene TRBV30; TRBD1 matches at 7 bases. The CDR3 contains 15 residues. CDR1 and CDR2 from the germline V gene are GTSNPN and SVGIG (reference sequence). V shed 0 bases, J shed 4 bases, and the junction held 8 bases outside the gene matches. The CDR3 coding sequence is TGTGCCTGGAGTGTATCAAGGGGGCCTGGCTATGGCTACACCTTC. This encodes CAWSVSRGPGYGYTF.

This clone occurred a few times. CDR3 loop: CASSSDVGTLYTEAFF. In nucleotides, the CDR3 is TGCGCCAGCAGCTCCGACGTTGGCACTCTATACACTGAAGCTTTCTTT. The chain joins TRBV5-1 to TRBJ1-1, with D unclear. CDR1 is SGHRS and CDR2 is YFSETQ in the germline V gene. The CDR3 length is 16 residues. The V end lost 3 bases, the J end lost 3 bases, and 18 bases lay between the germline ends.

This clone has a single count. The chain combines TRBV4-1 with TRBJ2-7; TRBD1 matches at 7 bases. The CDR3 spans 14 residues. CDR1 is MGHRA and CDR2 is YSYEKL in the germline V gene. V lost 4 bases, J lost 1 base, and 4 bases stayed unmatched. CDR3 residues: CASSRLQGSYEQYF. CDR3 nucleotide sequence: TGCGCCAGCAGCCGACTACAGGGGTCCTACGAGCAGTACTTC.

The chain uses TRBV7-2 and TRBJ2-7, with D hard to call. V lost 2 bases and J 5 bases, leaving 10 bases between the germline ends. This CDR3 has 13 residues. Germline V gives CDR1 SGHTA, CDR2 FQGNSA. CDR3 nucleotide sequence: TGTGCCAGCAGCTTAAGGACCGAGCACGAGCAGTACTTC. Encoded protein: CASSLRTEHEQYF.

V is TRBV5-1 and J is TRBJ2-6; TRBD1 might be the D (5 bases). Trimming removed 0 bases at V and 0 bases at J, with 10 bases between. The germline V gene has CDR1 SGHRS and CDR2 YFSETQ. The CDR3 totals 17 residues. DNA of the CDR3: TGCGCCAGCAGCTTGGTCAGGGCGAGCTCTGGGGCCAACGTCCTGACTTTC. Translation gives CASSLVRASSGANVLTF. The full variable domain, rest sourced from reference TRBV5-1 and TRBJ2-6, is KAGVTQTPRYLIKTRGQQVTLSCSPISGHRSVSWYQQTPGQGLQFLFEYFSETQRNKGNFPGRFSGRQFSNSRSEMNVSTLELGDSALYLCASSLVRASSGANVLTFGAGSRLTVL.

The chain is built from TRBV15 and TRBJ2-2; 11 bases agree with TRBD2. This CDR3 comprises 18 residues. In germline, CDR1 is LNHNV, CDR2 YYDKDF (reference sequence). V trimming: 5 bases; J trimming: 5 bases; junction bases outside the gene matches: 13. CDR3 residues: CATSEGLAVRGRTGELFF. CDR3 nucleotide sequence: TGTGCCACCAGCGAGGGACTAGCGGTGCGAGGGCGGACCGGGGAGCTGTTTTTT.

The CDR3 DNA reads TGTGCCACCAGCAGAGATGACCTCACAGATACGCAGTATTTT. Protein sequence: CATSRDDLTDTQYF. The rearrangement joins TRBV15 to TRBJ2-3; D remains unclear. Germline CDR1 LNHNV, CDR2 YYDKDF (reference sequence). Trimming removed 0 bases from V and 2 bases from J, with 6 bases in between. This CDR3 is built from 14 residues.

V gene TRBV27 combines with J gene TRBJ2-5; 7 nucleotides align to TRBD2. The CDR3 spans 15 residues. Per the germline V gene, CDR1 is MNHEY and CDR2 is SMNVEV (reference sequence). The V gene end was trimmed by 6 bases and the J gene end by 6 bases; junction bases not matched to a gene: 13. CDR3 sequence: CASRPGGSKAKTQYF. The CDR3 nucleotides read TGTGCCAGCAGGCCAGGCGGGAGTAAGGCAAAGACCCAGTACTTC.

The chain joins TRBV7-3 to TRBJ2-7; 9 nucleotides align to TRBD1. Trimming took 2 bases from V and 5 from J; bases not matched to a gene: 10. Germline CDR1 reads SGHTA; CDR2 reads FQGTGA. The CDR3 is made up of 16 amino acids. The CDR3 sequence is CASSLLLSGTGHEQYF. The CDR3 DNA reads as TGTGCCAGCAGCTTACTTCTTTCCGGGACAGGGCACGAGCAGTACTTC. The entire variable domain, with the rest obtained from reference TRBV7-3 and TRBJ2-7, is as follows: GAGVSQTPSNKVTEKGKYVELRCDPISGHTALYWYRQSLGQGPEFLIYFQGTGAADDSGLPNDRFFAVRPEGSVSTLKIQRTERGDSAVYLCASSLLLSGTGHEQYFGPGTRLTVT.

This chain uses TRBV7-9 with TRBJ2-7; no firm D call. Trimming removed 3 bases at V and 7 bases at J, with 19 bases between. The CDR3 consists of 15 residues. In germline, CDR1 is SEHNR, CDR2 FQNEAQ (reference sequence). CDR3 nucleotides: TGTGCCAGCAGCTTTTTTCGAGACTTCTCTTTGGAGCAGTACTTC. Translation: CASSFFRDFSLEQYF.

The chain uses TRBV7-3 and TRBJ2-5, with TRBD2 matching over 12 bases. The CDR3 has 16 residues. Germline V gene sequence: CDR1 SGHTA, CDR2 FQGTGA. Trimming at V came to 4 bases and at J to 2 bases, leaving 5 bases not matched to a gene. CDR3: CASSSLAGGGQETQYF. CDR3 coding DNA: TGTGCCAGCAGCTCTCTAGCGGGAGGGGGTCAAGAGACCCAGTACTTC.

The genes are TRBV28 and TRBJ2-2; D is uncertain. The CDR3 is 16 amino acids. Germline V gives CDR1 MDHEN, CDR2 SYDVKM. Between the trimmed V and J ends, which lost 8 bases and 5 bases, there was a span of 21 bases. The CDR3 region is CASATVTSLGTGELFF. The CDR3 DNA is TGTGCCAGCGCTACGGTGACGAGCCTAGGGACCGGGGAGCTGTTTTTT.

V is TRBV15 and J is TRBJ1-1; 7 nucleotides agree with TRBD1. The germline gives CDR1 LNHNV, CDR2 YYDKDF (reference sequence). Losses at the gene ends were 0 bases for V and 5 bases for J; bases not matched to a gene: 18. This CDR3 comprises 19 residues. The CDR3 protein is CATSREKVLSTGLGTEAFF. CDR3 in DNA: TGTGCCACCAGCAGAGAGAAGGTGCTCTCGACAGGGTTGGGGACTGAAGCTTTCTTT.

To note about this clone: One end of the junction is discordant with germline, which a read error may explain. This chain links TRBV7-2 with TRBJ2-3; no clear D. The CDR3 spans 10 residues. Germline CDR1 reads SGHTA; CDR2 reads FQGNSA. The CDR3 reads CASSLRSVDF. CDR3 sequence (DNA): TGTGCCAGCAGCTTACGTTCAGTGGATTTT.

This sequence joins TRBV2 and TRBJ1-4; D gene ambiguous. Germline CDR1 is SNHLY and CDR2 is FYNNEI. V lost 2 bases, J lost 14 bases, and 9 bases lay in between. The length of the CDR3 is 11 residues. CDR3 sequence reads: CASSEHNRLFF. In nucleotides, the CDR3 is TGTGCCAGCAGTGAACACAATCGGCTGTTTTTT.

The table lists this clone with a count of one. The V gene is TRBV5-1, the J gene TRBJ2-1; D remains unclear. The length of the CDR3 is 14 residues. Trimming took 5 bases from V and 4 from J, leaving 13 bases between them. Germline V gene sequence: CDR1 SGHRS, CDR2 YFSETQ. Written as DNA, the CDR3 is TGCGCCAGCAGGCCCGCGACGGCTTACAATGAGCAGTTCTTC. This codes for CASRPATAYNEQFF.

This CDR3 reads CASSASGHTYNEQFF. CDR3 DNA sequence: TGTGCCAGCAGCGCCTCCGGACATACCTACAATGAGCAGTTCTTC. V is TRBV9 and J is TRBJ2-1, with D perhaps matching TRBD1 (5 bases). The CDR3 runs to 15 residues. Trimming pared 3 bases from V and 2 bases from J, leaving 12 bases between. Germline V gene data show CDR1 as SGDLS and CDR2 as YYNGEE. The full variable domain, rest sourced from reference TRBV9 and TRBJ2-1, is DSGVTQTPKHLITATGQRVTLRCSPRSGDLSVYWYQQSLDQGLQFLIQYYNGEERAKGNILERFSAQQFPDLHSELNLSSLELGDSALYFCASSASGHTYNEQFFGPGTRLTVL.

This clone occurred once. The chain couples TRBV28 to TRBJ2-7; D uncertain. V lost 7 bases, J lost 7 bases, and 14 bases lay in between. The CDR3 is made up of 12 amino acids. Germline V gene lookup returns CDR1 MDHEN and CDR2 SYDVKM. The CDR3 sequence: CASTLLLGEQYF. In DNA, the CDR3 is TGTGCCAGCACCCTTTTGTTGGGGGAGCAGTACTTC.

As for this clone: At one boundary the junction diverges from the germline segment, which might be a read error. V usage is TRBV28 and J usage is TRBJ2-7; 9 nucleotides match TRBD1. Germline CDR1 reads MDHEN; CDR2 reads SYDVKM. CDR3 length: 14 amino acids. The CDR3 coding sequence is TGTGCCGGCAGTTTGCGGGACAGGGTCTACGAGCAGTACTTC. Translating it yields CAGSLRDRVYEQYF.

The chain combines TRBV2 with TRBJ1-2; no reliable D call. CDR1 and CDR2 from the germline V gene are SNHLY and FYNNEI. This CDR3 spans 13 amino acids. V lost 6 bases and J lost 0, with 8 bases in between. For the CDR3, the DNA is TGTGCCAGCAGCCCGGTCCCTAACTATGGCTACACCTTC. Its translation: CASSPVPNYGYTF. Drawing the rest from reference TRBV2 and TRBJ1-2, the complete variable domain is EPEVTQTPSHQVTQMGQEVILRCVPISNHLYFYWYRQILGQKVEFLVSFYNNEISEKSEIFDDQFSVERPDGSNFTLKIRSTKLEDSAMYFCASSPVPNYGYTFGSGTRLTVV.

The V gene is TRBV10-3, the J gene TRBJ1-2, with D tentatively TRBD1 (5 bases). Between the trimmed V and J ends, which lost 8 bases and 3 bases, there was a span of 16 bases. The CDR3 loop spans 14 amino acids. In germline, CDR1 is ENHRY, CDR2 SYGVKD. The CDR3 is CAISPGPEDYGYTF. In DNA, the CDR3 is TGTGCCATCTCTCCGGGGCCCGAGGACTATGGCTACACCTTC.

The chain is built from TRBV11-2 and TRBJ2-5; weak D call: TRBD2 (6 bases). Germline loops: CDR1 SGHAT, CDR2 FQNNGV. V lost 4 bases, J lost 7 bases, and 19 bases lay in between. The CDR3 is 15 residues long. The DNA of the CDR3 is TGTGCCAGCAGCTCCTGGGAACTTCGGCGGGGGACCCAGTACTTC. It is translated as CASSSWELRRGTQYF.

The chain couples TRBV7-2 to TRBJ1-2; D unresolved. CDR3 length equals 13 residues. Germline values: CDR1 SGHTA, CDR2 FQGNSA. V was cut by 2 bases and J by 7 bases, with 11 bases left in between. Written as DNA, the CDR3 is TGTGCCAGCAGCTTAAAGGTCTTGACTGGCTACACCTTC. It specifies CASSLKVLTGYTF.

Concerning this clone itself: In the same sample, other DNA sequences code for this CDR3. The V and J genes are TRBV5-1 and TRBJ2-2; 10 positions agree with TRBD2. Germline V gene data show CDR1 as SGHRS and CDR2 as YFSETQ. This CDR3 is 15 amino acids long. V shed 0 bases, J shed 4 bases, and the junction held 0 bases outside the gene matches. The CDR3 nucleotides read TGCGCCAGCAGCTTGGGGACTAGCGGCACCGGGGAGCTGTTTTTT. This sequence encodes CASSLGTSGTGELFF.

As regards this clone: The same CDR3 can be traced to other DNA sequences in this sample. This chain connects TRBV7-2 to TRBJ2-5; D is uncertain. CDR1 is SGHTA, CDR2 FQGNSA, per germline. Trimming stripped 3 bases from V and 2 bases from J, with 10 bases between. This CDR3 region has 14 residues. In nucleotides, the CDR3 is TGTGCCAGCAGCTTGGGTAGAGCTCAAGAGACCCAGTACTTC. This encodes CASSLGRAQETQYF.

This clone has only a few counts. The V and J genes are TRBV27 and TRBJ1-1, with 7 bases matching TRBD1. The germline V gene has CDR1 MNHEY and CDR2 SMNVEV (reference sequence). The CDR3 has 11 residues. Germline trimming cut 7 bases from V and 6 bases from J; bases unmatched to any gene: 2. CDR3 DNA: TGTGCCAGCAACAGGGGATCTGAAGCTTTCTTT. The encoded protein is CASNRGSEAFF.

The chain joins TRBV7-8 to TRBJ2-3; unclear D gene. This CDR3 comprises 13 residues. The germline V gene encodes CDR1 SGHVS and CDR2 FQNEAQ. V was clipped by 1 base and J by 2 bases, with 4 bases between them. CDR3 residues: CASSLEVTDTQYF. In DNA form, the CDR3 reads TGTGCCAGCAGCTTAGAGGTCACAGATACGCAGTATTTT. The full variable domain, completed using reference TRBV7-8 and TRBJ2-3, is GAGVSQSPRYKVAKRGQDVALRCDPISGHVSLFWYQQALGQGPEFLTYFQNEAQLDKSGLPSDRFFAERPEGSVSTLKIQRTQQEDSAVYLCASSLEVTDTQYFGPGTRLTVL.

The V gene is TRBV6-5, the J gene TRBJ2-7; no definite D call. V was clipped by 5 bases and J by 4 bases, with 12 bases between them. The CDR3 is made up of 13 amino acids. Per the germline V gene, CDR1 is MNHEY and CDR2 is SVGAGI. The DNA for the CDR3 is TGTGCCAGCAGTGCCCGGATTGCTTACGAGCAGTACTTC. As protein: CASSARIAYEQYF.

V and J are TRBV29-1 and TRBJ2-1; 7 bases map to TRBD2. There are 14 residues in the CDR3. The V gene end was trimmed by 6 bases and the J gene end by 8 bases; junction bases not matched to a gene: 13. The germline gives CDR1 SQVTM, CDR2 ANQGSEA. CDR3 DNA sequence: TGCAGCGTACCTCAGAGCGGGGTAATGTATGAGCAGTTCTTC. Residues: CSVPQSGVMYEQFF.

The J gene is TRBJ1-2, the V gene TRBV9; no clear D. CDR3 length: 15 residues. Per the germline V gene, CDR1 is SGDLS and CDR2 is YYNGEE. The V gene lost 6 bases and the J gene lost 5 bases, with 20 bases spanning the gap. The CDR3 loop reads CASTKARASLYGYTF. The CDR3 DNA follows: TGTGCCAGCACCAAAGCCCGGGCCAGCCTGTATGGCTACACCTTC.

The J gene is TRBJ2-1, the V gene TRBV7-2; TRBD2 matches at 7 bases. The CDR3 has 12 amino acids. Germline V gene data show CDR1 as SGHTA and CDR2 as FQGNSA. V lost 6 bases and J lost 5; bases outside the gene matches: 1. The CDR3 spells CASRGGDNEQFF. CDR3 DNA sequence: TGTGCCAGCAGGGGAGGGGACAATGAGCAGTTCTTC.